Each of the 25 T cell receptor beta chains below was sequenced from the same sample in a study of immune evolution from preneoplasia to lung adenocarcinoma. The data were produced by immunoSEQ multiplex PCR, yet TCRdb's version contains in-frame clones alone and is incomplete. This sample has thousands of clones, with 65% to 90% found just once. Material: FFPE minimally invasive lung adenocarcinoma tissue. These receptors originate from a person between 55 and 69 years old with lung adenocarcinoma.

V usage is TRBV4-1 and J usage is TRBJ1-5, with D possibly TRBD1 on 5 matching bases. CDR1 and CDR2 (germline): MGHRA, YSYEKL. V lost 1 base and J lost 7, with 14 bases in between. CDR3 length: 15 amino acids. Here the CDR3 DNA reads TGCGCCAGCAGCCAAGGGCCCTTTGGGGGACAGCCCCAGCATTTT. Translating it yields CASSQGPFGGQPQHF.

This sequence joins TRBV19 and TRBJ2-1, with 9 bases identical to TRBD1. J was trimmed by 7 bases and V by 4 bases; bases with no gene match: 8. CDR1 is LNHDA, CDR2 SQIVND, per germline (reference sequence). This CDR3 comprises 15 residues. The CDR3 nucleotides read TGTGCCAGTAGTAGACCGGGACAGGGTCAGAATGAGCAGTTCTTC. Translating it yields CASSRPGQGQNEQFF.

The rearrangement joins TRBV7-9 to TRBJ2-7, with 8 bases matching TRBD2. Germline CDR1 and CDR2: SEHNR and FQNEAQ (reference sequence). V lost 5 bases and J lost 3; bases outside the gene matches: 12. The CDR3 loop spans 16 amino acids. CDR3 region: CASSVISGTDGYEQYF. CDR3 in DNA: TGTGCCAGCAGCGTGATTAGCGGGACCGACGGCTACGAGCAGTACTTC. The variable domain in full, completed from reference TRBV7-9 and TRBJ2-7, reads DTGVSQNPRHKITKRGQNVTFRCDPISEHNRLYWYRQTLGQGPEFLTYFQNEAQLEKSRLLSDRFSAERPKGSFSTLEIQRTEQGDSAMYLCASSVISGTDGYEQYFGPGTRLTVT.

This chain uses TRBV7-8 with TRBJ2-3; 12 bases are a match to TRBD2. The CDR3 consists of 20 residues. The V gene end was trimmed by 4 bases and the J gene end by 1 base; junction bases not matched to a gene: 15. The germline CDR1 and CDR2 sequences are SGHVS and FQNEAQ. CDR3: CASSSSGLAGSLGGTDTQYF. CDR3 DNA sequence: TGTGCCAGCAGCTCATCAGGACTAGCGGGATCCCTCGGGGGCACAGATACGCAGTATTTT.

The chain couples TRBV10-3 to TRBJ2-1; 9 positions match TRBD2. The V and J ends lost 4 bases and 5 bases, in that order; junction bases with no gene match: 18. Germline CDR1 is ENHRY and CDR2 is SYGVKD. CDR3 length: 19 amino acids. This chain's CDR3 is CAISGSGRLTVLLDNEQFF. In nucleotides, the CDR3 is TGTGCCATCAGTGGTAGCGGGAGATTGACAGTCCTATTGGACAATGAGCAGTTCTTC.

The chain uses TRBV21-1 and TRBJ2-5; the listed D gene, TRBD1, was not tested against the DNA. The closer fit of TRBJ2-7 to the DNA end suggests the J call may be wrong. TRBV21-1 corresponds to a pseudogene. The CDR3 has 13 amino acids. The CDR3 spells CASSKGTDYEQYF. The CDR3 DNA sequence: TGTGCCAGCAGCAAAGGGACAGACTACGAGCAGTACTTC.

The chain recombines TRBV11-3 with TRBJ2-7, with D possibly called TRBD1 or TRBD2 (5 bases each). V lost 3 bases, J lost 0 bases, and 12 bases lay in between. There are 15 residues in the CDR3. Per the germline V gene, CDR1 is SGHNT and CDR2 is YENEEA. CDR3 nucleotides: TGTGCCAGCAGCTTTGGGGGTATCAGCTCCTACGAGCAGTACTTC. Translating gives CASSFGGISSYEQYF.

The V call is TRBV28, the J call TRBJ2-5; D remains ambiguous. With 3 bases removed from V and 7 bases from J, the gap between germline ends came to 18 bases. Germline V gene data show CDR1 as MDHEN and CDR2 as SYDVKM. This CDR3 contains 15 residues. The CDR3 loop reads CASSLAAQSFGTQYF. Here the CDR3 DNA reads TGTGCCAGCAGTTTGGCGGCACAGAGCTTCGGGACCCAGTACTTC.

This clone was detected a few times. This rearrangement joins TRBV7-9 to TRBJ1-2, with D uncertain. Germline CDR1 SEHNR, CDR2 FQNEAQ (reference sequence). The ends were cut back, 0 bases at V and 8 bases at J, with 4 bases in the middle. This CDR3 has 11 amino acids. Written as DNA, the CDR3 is TGTGCCAGCAGCTTAGCGCTGGGCTACACCTTC. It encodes CASSLALGYTF.

CDR3 residues: CARDRDNYGYTF. In nucleotides, the CDR3 is TGTGCCCGGGACAGGGATAACTATGGCTACACCTTC. The chain joins TRBV30 to TRBJ1-2; 9 bases map to TRBD1. The CDR3 spans 12 residues. The V and J ends lost 8 bases and 1 base, in that order; junction bases with no gene match: 2. Germline V CDR1 and CDR2: GTSNPN, SVGIG (reference sequence).

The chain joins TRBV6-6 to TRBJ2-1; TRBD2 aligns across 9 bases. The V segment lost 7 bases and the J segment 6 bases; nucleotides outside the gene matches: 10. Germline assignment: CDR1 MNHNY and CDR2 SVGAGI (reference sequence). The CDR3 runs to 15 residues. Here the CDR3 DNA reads TGTGCCAGCACCACGGGACTAGCTGGTCCCAATGAGCAGTTCTTC. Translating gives CASTTGLAGPNEQFF.

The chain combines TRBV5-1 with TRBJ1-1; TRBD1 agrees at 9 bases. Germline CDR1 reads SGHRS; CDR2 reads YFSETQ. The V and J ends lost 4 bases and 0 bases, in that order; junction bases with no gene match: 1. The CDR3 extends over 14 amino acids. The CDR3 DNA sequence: TGCGCCAGCAGCAGGACAGGGGTGAACACTGAAGCTTTCTTT. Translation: CASSRTGVNTEAFF.

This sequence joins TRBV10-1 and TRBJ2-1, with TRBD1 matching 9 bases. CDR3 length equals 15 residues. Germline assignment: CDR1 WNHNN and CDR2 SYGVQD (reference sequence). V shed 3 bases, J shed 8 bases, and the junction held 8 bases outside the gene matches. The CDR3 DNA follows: TGCGCCAGCAGTGAAAACAGGGGGCGAGGGGATGAGCAGTTCTTC. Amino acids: CASSENRGRGDEQFF.

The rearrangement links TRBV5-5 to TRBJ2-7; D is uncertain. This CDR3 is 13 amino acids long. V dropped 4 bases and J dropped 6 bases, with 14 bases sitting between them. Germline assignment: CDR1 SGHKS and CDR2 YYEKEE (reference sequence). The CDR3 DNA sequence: TGTGCCAGCAGCACAACCCCAGGTACCGAGCAGTACTTC. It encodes CASSTTPGTEQYF.

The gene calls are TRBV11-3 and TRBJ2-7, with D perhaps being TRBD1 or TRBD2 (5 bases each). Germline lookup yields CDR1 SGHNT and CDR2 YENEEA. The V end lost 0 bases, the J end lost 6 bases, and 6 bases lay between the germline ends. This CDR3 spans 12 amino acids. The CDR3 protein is CASSLEGTEQYF. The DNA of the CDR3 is TGTGCCAGCAGCTTAGAAGGGACCGAGCAGTACTTC. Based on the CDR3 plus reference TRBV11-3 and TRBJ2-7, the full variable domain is EAGVVQSPRYKIIEKKQPVAFWCNPISGHNTLYWYLQNLGQGPELLIRYENEEAVDDSQLPKDRFSAERLKGVDSTLKIQPAELGDSAVYLCASSLEGTEQYFGPGTRLTVT.

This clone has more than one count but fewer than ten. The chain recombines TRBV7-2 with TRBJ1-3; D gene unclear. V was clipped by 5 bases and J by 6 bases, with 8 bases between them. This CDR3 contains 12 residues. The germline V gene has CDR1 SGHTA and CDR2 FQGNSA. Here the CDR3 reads CASSHQQNTIYF. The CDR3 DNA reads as TGTGCCAGCAGCCACCAACAAAACACCATATATTTT. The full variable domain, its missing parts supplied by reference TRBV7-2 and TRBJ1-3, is GAGVSQSPSNKVTEKGKDVELRCDPISGHTALYWYRQSLGQGLEFLIYFQGNSAPDKSGLPSDRFSAERTGGSVSTLTIQRTQQEDSAVYLCASSHQQNTIYFGEGSWLTVV.

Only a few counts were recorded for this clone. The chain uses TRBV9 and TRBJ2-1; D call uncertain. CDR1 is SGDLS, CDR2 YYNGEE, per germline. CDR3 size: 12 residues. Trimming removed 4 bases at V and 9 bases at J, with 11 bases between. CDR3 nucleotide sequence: TGTGCCAGCAGCCGCGCGGATGCTGAGCAGTTCTTC. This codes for CASSRADAEQFF.

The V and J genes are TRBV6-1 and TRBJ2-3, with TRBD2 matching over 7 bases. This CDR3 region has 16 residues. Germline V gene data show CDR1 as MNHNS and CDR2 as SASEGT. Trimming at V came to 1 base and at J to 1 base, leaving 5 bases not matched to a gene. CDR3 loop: CASSEVGGGGTDTQYF. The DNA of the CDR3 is TGTGCCAGCAGTGAAGTCGGGGGAGGGGGCACAGATACGCAGTATTTT.

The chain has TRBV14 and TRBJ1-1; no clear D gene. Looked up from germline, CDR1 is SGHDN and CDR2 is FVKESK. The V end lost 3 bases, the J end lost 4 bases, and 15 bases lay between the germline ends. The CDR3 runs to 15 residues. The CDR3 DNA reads TGTGCCAGCAGCCATATCACAACCAAGGGCACTGAAGCTTTCTTT. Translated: CASSHITTKGTEAFF.

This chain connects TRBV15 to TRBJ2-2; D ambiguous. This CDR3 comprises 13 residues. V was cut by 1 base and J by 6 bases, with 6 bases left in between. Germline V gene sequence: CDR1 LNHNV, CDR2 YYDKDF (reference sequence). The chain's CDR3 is CATSRVRAGELFF. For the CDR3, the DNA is TGTGCCACCAGCAGAGTTCGAGCCGGGGAGCTGTTTTTT. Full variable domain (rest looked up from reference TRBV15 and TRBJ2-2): DAMVIQNPRYQVTQFGKPVTLSCSQTLNHNVMYWYQQKSSQAPKLLFHYYDKDFNNEADTPDNFQSRRPNTSFCFLDIRSPGLGDTAMYLCATSRVRAGELFFGEGSRLTVL.

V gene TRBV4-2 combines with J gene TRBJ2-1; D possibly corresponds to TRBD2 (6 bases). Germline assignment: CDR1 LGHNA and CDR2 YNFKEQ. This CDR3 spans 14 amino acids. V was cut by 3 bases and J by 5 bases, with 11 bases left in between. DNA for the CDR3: TGTGCCAGCAGCCAGGGGGGTACGAACAATGAGCAGTTCTTC. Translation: CASSQGGTNNEQFF.

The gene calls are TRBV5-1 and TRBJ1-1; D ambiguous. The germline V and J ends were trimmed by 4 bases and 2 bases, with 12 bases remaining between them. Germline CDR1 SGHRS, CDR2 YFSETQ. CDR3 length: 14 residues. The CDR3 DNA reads TGCGCCAGCAGCCCGGGCCTCTACAACACTGAAGCTTTCTTT. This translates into CASSPGLYNTEAFF.

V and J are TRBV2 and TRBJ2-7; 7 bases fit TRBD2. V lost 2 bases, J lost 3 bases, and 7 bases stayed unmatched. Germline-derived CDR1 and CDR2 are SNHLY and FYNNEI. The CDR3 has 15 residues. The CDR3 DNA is TGTGCCAGCAGTGAAAGGTCCGCTAGCGGCTACGAGCAGTACTTC. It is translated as CASSERSASGYEQYF.

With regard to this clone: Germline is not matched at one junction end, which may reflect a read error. The CDR3 region is CAVGGETQYF. As DNA, the CDR3 is TGCGCGGTGGGGGGAGAGACCCAGTACTTC. V is TRBV7-2 and J is TRBJ2-5, with D perhaps matching TRBD2 (6 bases). The CDR3 consists of 10 residues. CDR1 is SGHTA and CDR2 is FQGNSA in the germline V gene.

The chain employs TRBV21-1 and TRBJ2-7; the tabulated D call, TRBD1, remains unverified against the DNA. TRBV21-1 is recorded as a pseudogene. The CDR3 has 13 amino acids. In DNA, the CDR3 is TGTGCCAGCAGCAAAGGGACAGACTACGAGCAGTACTTC. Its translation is CASSKGTDYEQYF.